This passage covers 27 T cell receptor beta chains from one sample sequenced in a study of T-cell memory formation after mild COVID-19 (dated by TCRdb to the early 2020s). The library was built by means of 5' RACE. The sequencer listed for this sample is Illumina NovaSeq 6000. The public sequencing data were trimmed at Q25 with fastp and processed into clonotypes with MiXCR by TCRdb, which kept only in-frame beta chains. Identical CDR3 proteins give one entry, which carries the most common genes and DNA. The sample table records around 5,000 distinct CDR3 sequences; under 45% of these occur just once. The biggest ten clones account for around 2.5% of the sample. Material for sequencing was PBMCs or a T cell subset sorted from them (not recorded which). These receptors all stem from an adult who had mild COVID-19 (a few samples of this study predate the infection). The sample titles of this study are shuffled in the database, so cell type and time point are left out.

This clonotype is medium-sized in the sample. The chain uses TRBV7-2 and TRBJ2-7; D not resolved. CDR1 is SGHTA, CDR2 FQGNSA, per germline. The CDR3 length is 14 residues. Trimming cost V 1 base and J 2 bases, with 9 bases left between them. CDR3 protein: CASSLGGDAYEQYF. The CDR3 nucleotides are TGTGCCAGCAGCTTAGGGGGTGATGCCTACGAGCAGTACTTC.

This clonotype is medium-sized (0.01 to 0.1%) in the sample. The V gene is TRBV7-2, the J gene TRBJ2-6, with D perhaps given as TRBD1 or TRBD2 (6 bases each). This CDR3 has 18 amino acids. V lost 4 bases to trimming and J lost 2 bases, with 18 bases between them. Germline-derived CDR1 and CDR2 are SGHTA and FQGNSA. The CDR3 spells CASSSPPGARAGANVLTF. The DNA of the CDR3 is TGTGCCAGCAGCTCCCCACCGGGGGCGCGGGCTGGGGCCAACGTCCTGACTTTC.

Sample share makes this clonotype medium-sized. The chain employs TRBV5-5 and TRBJ1-5; D possibly corresponds to TRBD1 (6 bases). The CDR3 runs 15 residues. CDR1 is SGHKS and CDR2 is YYEKEE in the germline V gene (reference sequence). V shed 4 bases and J shed 7 bases, with 18 bases lying between them. The CDR3 DNA reads TGTGCCAGCAGCACCTTGACAGGTTTAGGGCAGCCCCAGCATTTT. It specifies CASSTLTGLGQPQHF.

The rearrangement uses TRBV18 and TRBJ2-1; weak D call: TRBD1 (6 bases). CDR1 and CDR2 from the germline V gene are KGHSH and LQKENI. The CDR3 totals 14 residues. The V gene lost 2 bases and the J gene lost 5 bases, with 10 bases spanning the gap. CDR3 in amino acids: CASSPTGLNNEQFF. The CDR3 nucleotides read TGTGCCAGCTCACCAACAGGGCTAAACAATGAGCAGTTCTTC.

The chain links TRBV20-1 to TRBJ1-1, with unresolved D. Germline loops: CDR1 DFQATT, CDR2 SNEGSKA (reference sequence). Trimming took 5 bases from V and 7 from J, leaving 11 bases between them. The CDR3 totals 11 residues. The CDR3 reads CSAPLDGEAFF. Written as DNA, the CDR3 is TGCAGTGCTCCTCTGGACGGTGAAGCTTTCTTT.

This clonotype is medium-sized within its sample. This chain links TRBV29-1 with TRBJ1-5; maybe TRBD1 (5 bases). This CDR3 has 16 residues. CDR1 is SQVTM and CDR2 is ANQGSEA in the germline V gene. V lost 3 bases and J lost 6, with 21 bases in between. CDR3 DNA sequence: TGCAGCGTTGACCCGTTCGGGGGGAAAGGGTGTCAGCCCCAGCATTTT. As protein: CSVDPFGGKGCQPQHF.

V gene TRBV6-6 combines with J gene TRBJ2-3; no clear D gene. The CDR3 runs to 14 residues. CDR1 and CDR2 from the germline V gene are MNHNY and SVGAGI (reference sequence). The V end lost 2 bases, the J end lost 0 bases, and 6 bases lay between the germline ends. The CDR3 protein is CASSYVASTDTQYF. The CDR3 nucleotides read TGTGCCAGCAGTTACGTCGCTAGCACAGATACGCAGTATTTT.

This clonotype is large by share. The V gene is TRBV4-3, the J gene TRBJ2-3; the D gene could be TRBD1 or TRBD2 (5 bases each). The CDR3 runs to 18 residues. Trimming removed 0 bases from V and 1 base from J, with 17 bases in between. Germline lookup yields CDR1 LGHNA and CDR2 YSLEER. For the CDR3, the DNA is TGCGCCAGCAGCCAAGAGATCGGGACCTCCAGACGCACAGATACGCAGTATTTT. Translated, it gives CASSQEIGTSRRTDTQYF.

This clonotype is termed medium-sized. This chain connects TRBV19 to TRBJ1-1, with D maybe TRBD1 (5 bases). V lost 1 base and J 8 bases, leaving 17 bases between the germline ends. The CDR3 has 15 amino acids. Looked up from germline, CDR1 is LNHDA and CDR2 is SQIVND (reference sequence). CDR3 protein: CASSIAQGFTQEAFF. The CDR3 coding sequence is TGTGCCAGTAGTATAGCGCAGGGATTCACACAAGAAGCTTTCTTT.

The V gene is TRBV7-9, the J gene TRBJ1-1, with unresolved D. The V gene's germline CDR1 is SEHNR and CDR2 FQNEAQ (reference sequence). There are 14 residues in the CDR3. Trimming removed 3 bases from V and 0 bases from J, with 8 bases in between. This CDR3 reads CASSFQTVNTEAFF. Here the CDR3 DNA reads TGTGCCAGCAGCTTCCAGACTGTGAACACTGAAGCTTTCTTT. Using reference TRBV7-9 and TRBJ1-1 for the parts outside the CDR3, the full variable domain is DTGVSQNPRHKITKRGQNVTFRCDPISEHNRLYWYRQTLGQGPEFLTYFQNEAQLEKSRLLSDRFSAERPKGSFSTLEIQRTEQGDSAMYLCASSFQTVNTEAFFGQGTRLTVV.

The CDR3 sequence is CASSEGLGGTEQYF. The CDR3 DNA sequence: TGCGCCAGCAGCGAGGGACTAGGGGGGACCGAGCAGTACTTC. This chain uses TRBV5-1 with TRBJ2-7, with TRBD2 matching 8 bases. Germline values: CDR1 SGHRS, CDR2 YFSETQ. The CDR3 is made up of 14 amino acids. Trimming cost V 4 bases and J 6 bases; bases outside gene matches: 9.

This clonotype has at least ten counts. The chain has TRBV6-6 and TRBJ2-5; D might be TRBD2 (6 bases). The germline CDR1 and CDR2 sequences are MNHNY and SVGAGI (reference sequence). The CDR3 covers 17 residues. V shed 0 bases and J shed 7 bases, with 21 bases lying between them. The DNA for the CDR3 is TGTGCCAGCAGTTACTCGAAAGGGGACTGGTGGGGAGGGACCCAGTACTTC. Protein sequence: CASSYSKGDWWGGTQYF.

This clonotype is deemed medium-sized. The chain employs TRBV7-9 and TRBJ2-1; tentative D call: TRBD2 (5 bases). The CDR3 has 13 residues. The V end lost 8 bases, the J end lost 5 bases, and 13 bases lay between the germline ends. The germline V gene has CDR1 SEHNR and CDR2 FQNEAQ (reference sequence). Here the CDR3 DNA reads TGTGCCAGCGCAAGGACTGTGGACAATGAGCAGTTCTTC. Protein sequence: CASARTVDNEQFF. Together with reference TRBV7-9 and TRBJ2-1, the CDR3 gives the full variable domain: DTGVSQNPRHKITKRGQNVTFRCDPISEHNRLYWYRQTLGQGPEFLTYFQNEAQLEKSRLLSDRFSAERPKGSFSTLEIQRTEQGDSAMYLCASARTVDNEQFFGPGTRLTVL.

This clonotype is labeled medium-sized. The chain joins TRBV7-2 to TRBJ2-7; a possible D gene is TRBD2 (5 bases). Germline V CDR1 and CDR2: SGHTA, FQGNSA. The CDR3 is 15 residues long. Trimming took off 7 bases at V and 4 bases at J, with 20 bases between the two ends. The CDR3, as DNA: TGTGCCAGCATCAAGGTTGGGCTAGCTGGGTACGAGCAGTACTTC. Protein sequence: CASIKVGLAGYEQYF.

Within the sample, this clonotype is medium-sized (0.01 to 0.1%). V and J are TRBV12-3 or TRBV12-4 and TRBJ1-4; D may be TRBD1 (5 bases). V lost 5 bases and J 3 bases, leaving 7 bases between the germline ends. The CDR3 has 13 amino acids. CDR3 nucleotide sequence: TGTGCCAGCAGTAAAGGGGCTAATGAAAAACTGTTTTTT. Its translation: CASSKGANEKLFF.

J is TRBJ2-1 and V is TRBV12-3 or TRBV12-4, with TRBD1 matching over 9 bases. Germline trimming cut 5 bases from V and 6 bases from J; bases unmatched to any gene: 11. This CDR3 is 16 amino acids long. The CDR3 loop reads CASSLYGQGIGNEQFF. The CDR3 region has the DNA TGTGCCAGCAGTCTCTATGGACAGGGGATCGGCAATGAGCAGTTCTTC.

In its sample, this clonotype ranks as medium-sized. V is TRBV3-1 and J is TRBJ2-1, with D maybe TRBD2 (5 bases). CDR1 and CDR2 (germline): LGHDT, YNNKEL (reference sequence). Trimming removed 6 bases at V and 0 bases at J, with 9 bases between. This CDR3 has 14 amino acids. The CDR3 region has the DNA TGTGCCAGCAGGGTGGGGAGCTCCTACAATGAGCAGTTCTTC. This gives the protein CASRVGSSYNEQFF.

By share, this clonotype counts as medium-sized. The genes are TRBV6-6 and TRBJ1-5; D call uncertain. Trimming shortened V by 2 bases and J by 7 bases, and 21 bases separated the two germline ends. The CDR3 has 17 amino acids. CDR1 is MNHNY and CDR2 is SVGAGI in the germline V gene (reference sequence). The CDR3 region has the DNA TGTGCCAGCAGTTACCTCCGGATAGGAGGGTCGAACCAGCCCCAGCATTTT. Its protein product is CASSYLRIGGSNQPQHF.

The chain's CDR3 is CASSLLWEGYSYEQYF. The CDR3 nucleotides read TGTGCCAGCAGTCTCCTCTGGGAGGGGTACTCCTACGAGCAGTACTTC. The gene calls are TRBV6-2 or TRBV6-3 and TRBJ2-7, with 7 bases identical to TRBD2. The V gene's germline CDR1 is MNHEY and CDR2 SVGEGT. The ends lost 5 bases at V and 0 bases at J; junction bases unmatched: 10. This CDR3 spans 16 amino acids.

About this clonotype itself: The conserved closing phenylalanine or tryptophan is absent in this CDR3, likely reflecting a read error. No DNA is shown, since the ends of the CDR3 on it are uncertain; the CDR3 is the one TCRdb lists. The chain joins TRBV20-1 to TRBJ1-1. The CDR3 has 10 amino acids, counting both end residues. CDR1 is DFQATT, CDR2 SNEGSKA, per germline (reference sequence). This CDR3 is CSALKLVALS.

The V and J genes are TRBV9 and TRBJ2-1; perhaps TRBD2 as D (7 bases). From germline, CDR1 is SGDLS and CDR2 YYNGEE. This CDR3 is built from 14 residues. Between the trimmed V and J ends, which lost 7 bases and 10 bases, there was a span of 21 bases. The CDR3 loop is CASGGGGPPGEQFF. The CDR3, as DNA: TGTGCCAGCGGTGGGGGGGGCCCCCCGGGGGAGCAGTTCTTC.

The chain links TRBV4-1 to TRBJ2-5; 13 bases map to TRBD2. CDR3 length equals 18 residues. V was pared by 2 bases and J by 6 bases, with 12 bases of the junction left unmatched. Germline lookup yields CDR1 MGHRA and CDR2 YSYEKL. In DNA form, the CDR3 reads TGCGCCAGCAGCCAACTGCTCTCGGGACTAGCGGGGATGAAGACCCAGTACTTC. Translated, it gives CASSQLLSGLAGMKTQYF.

This clonotype showed up many times. This chain connects TRBV28 to TRBJ2-6; D might be TRBD2 (6 bases). This CDR3 region has 15 residues. CDR1 MDHEN and CDR2 SYDVKM come from the germline V gene. V was shortened by 3 bases and J by 0 bases, with 6 bases between the two germline ends. CDR3 bases: TGTGCCAGCAGTTTGGGGGGCTCTGGGGCCAACGTCCTGACTTTC. It translates to CASSLGGSGANVLTF.

This clonotype is medium-sized in the sample. The rearrangement joins TRBV24-1 to TRBJ2-2; 8 nucleotides line up with TRBD1. This CDR3 has 16 residues. Germline lookup yields CDR1 KGHDR and CDR2 SFDVKD. V dropped 5 bases and J dropped 4; count of bases not matched to a gene: 8. DNA for the CDR3: TGTGCCACCAGTGGTCTGGGACAGGTTCTCACCGGGGAGCTGTTTTTT. Its translation: CATSGLGQVLTGELFF.

By proportion, this clonotype is large (0.1 to 1%). V and J are TRBV7-2 and TRBJ2-3, with unresolved D. The germline V and J ends were trimmed by 1 base and 2 bases, with 10 bases remaining between them. Germline V CDR1 and CDR2: SGHTA, FQGNSA. The CDR3 covers 15 residues. The CDR3 nucleotides are TGTGCCAGCAGCTTAGGACTTTCCTACACAGATACGCAGTATTTT. Translation gives CASSLGLSYTDTQYF.

The chain recombines TRBV27 with TRBJ1-6; D perhaps matches TRBD1 (6 bases). The length of the CDR3 is 16 residues. Trimming pared 6 bases from V and 6 bases from J, leaving 18 bases between. The germline V gene encodes CDR1 MNHEY and CDR2 SMNVEV (reference sequence). CDR3 nucleotides: TGTGCCAGCAGCGACCCGGGCCGGACAGCTAATTCACCCCTCCACTTT. This encodes CASSDPGRTANSPLHF.

This clonotype is categorized as medium-sized. The genes are TRBV9 and TRBJ2-7, with D hard to call. This CDR3 comprises 14 residues. Germline V CDR1 and CDR2: SGDLS, YYNGEE. V gave up 3 bases and J gave up 0 bases, with 10 bases separating them. DNA for the CDR3: TGTGCCAGCAGCGAAGACGCAAGCTCCTACGAGCAGTACTTC. Residues: CASSEDASSYEQYF.